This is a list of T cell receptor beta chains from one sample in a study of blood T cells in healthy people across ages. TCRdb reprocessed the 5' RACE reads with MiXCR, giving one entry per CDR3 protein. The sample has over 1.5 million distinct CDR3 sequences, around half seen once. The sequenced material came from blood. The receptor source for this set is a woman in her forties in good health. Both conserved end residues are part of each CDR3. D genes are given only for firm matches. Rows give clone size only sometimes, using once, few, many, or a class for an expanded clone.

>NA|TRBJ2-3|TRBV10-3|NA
CAISDREDTDTQYF
TGTGCCATCAGTGACCGGGAAGACACAGATACGCAGTATTTT
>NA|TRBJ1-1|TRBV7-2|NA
CASSPRTDGSTEAFF
TGTGCCAGCAGCCCCCGGACGGACGGGAGCACTGAAGCTTTCTTT
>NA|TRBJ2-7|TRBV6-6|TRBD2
CASSYIAGRETQYF
TGTGCCAGCAGTTATATTGCGGGGCGGGAGACTCAGTACTTC
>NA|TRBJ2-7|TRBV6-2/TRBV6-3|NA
CASSALGPPYDEQYF
TGTGCCAGCAGTGCCCTGGGCCCTCCTTACGACGAGCAGTACTTC
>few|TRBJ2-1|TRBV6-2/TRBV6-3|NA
CASGRGREQFF
TGTGCCAGCGGGCGCGGTCGTGAGCAGTTCTTC
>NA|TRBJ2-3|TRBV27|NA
CASASGGQDTQYF
TGTGCCAGCGCATCCGGGGGGCAAGATACGCAGTATTTT
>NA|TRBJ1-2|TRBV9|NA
CASSVASAVLGGAGGYTF
TGTGCCAGCAGCGTAGCGTCCGCGGTGCTGGGGGGCGCGGGTGGCTACACCTTC
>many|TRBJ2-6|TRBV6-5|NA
CASSSVSGANVLTF
TGTGCCAGCAGTTCCGTCTCTGGGGCCAACGTCCTGACTTTC
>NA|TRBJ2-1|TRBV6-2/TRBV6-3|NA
CASSSEDNEQFF
TGTGCCAGCAGTTCTGAGGATAATGAGCAGTTCTTC
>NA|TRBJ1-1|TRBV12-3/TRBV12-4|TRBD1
CASSHRQGLAFF
TGTGCCAGCAGCCACCGACAGGGCTTGGCTTTCTTT
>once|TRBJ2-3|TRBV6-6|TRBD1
CASSLGTGHTQDTQYF
TGTGCCAGCTCCCTCGGGACAGGGCATACCCAAGATACGCAGTATTTT
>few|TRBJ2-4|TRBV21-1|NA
CASSTKGQTAKNIQYF
TGTGCCAGCAGCACAAAAGGGCAGACAGCCAAAAACATTCAGTACTTC
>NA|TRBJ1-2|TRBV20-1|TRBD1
CSAPDRVNYGYTF
TGCAGTGCTCCGGACAGGGTCAACTATGGCTACACCTTC
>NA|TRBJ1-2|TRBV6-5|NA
CATRGPANYGYTF
TGTGCCACCCGAGGGCCCGCTAACTATGGCTACACCTTC
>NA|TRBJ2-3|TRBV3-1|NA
CASSQVWDGLDTQYF
TGTGCCAGCAGCCAAGTTTGGGATGGACTAGATACGCAGTATTTT
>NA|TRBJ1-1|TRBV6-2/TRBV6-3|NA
CASTSDLNTEAFF
TGTGCCAGCACCTCGGACCTGAACACTGAAGCTTTCTTT
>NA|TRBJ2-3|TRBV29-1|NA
CSVDNFGTDTQYF
TGCAGCGTTGATAACTTCGGCACAGATACGCAGTATTTT
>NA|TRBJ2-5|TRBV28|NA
CATRTGALGRETQYF
TGTGCCACTAGGACGGGCGCTCTGGGACGGGAGACCCAGTACTTC
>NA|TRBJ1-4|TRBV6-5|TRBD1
CASRSTGREKLFF
TGTGCCAGCAGGTCGACAGGGCGGGAAAAACTGTTTTTT
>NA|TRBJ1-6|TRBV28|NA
CASRFEPLGNSPLHF
TGTGCCAGCAGATTCGAACCTCTGGGAAATTCACCCCTCCACTTT
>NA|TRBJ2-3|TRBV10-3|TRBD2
CAAREGGADTQYF
TGTGCCGCGCGGGAGGGGGGTGCAGATACGCAGTATTTT
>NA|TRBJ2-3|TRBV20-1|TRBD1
CSAHRGPSTDTQYF
TGCAGTGCTCACAGGGGGCCAAGCACAGATACGCAGTATTTT
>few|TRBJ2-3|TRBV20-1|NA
CSARDLQGTDTQYF
TGCAGTGCTAGAGATTTACAGGGCACAGATACGCAGTATTTT
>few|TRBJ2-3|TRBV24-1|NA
CATSEPPPDTQYF
TGTGCCACCAGTGAGCCCCCCCCAGATACGCAGTATTTT
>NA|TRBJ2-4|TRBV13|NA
CASSLKGGKNIQYF
TGTGCCAGCAGCTTAAAAGGGGGCAAAAACATTCAGTACTTC
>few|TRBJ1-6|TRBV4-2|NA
CASSQEQAPRVNSPLHF
TGTGCCAGCAGCCAAGAGCAGGCGCCACGGGTGAATTCACCCCTCCACTTT
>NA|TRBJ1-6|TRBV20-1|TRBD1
CSALKDRGFSSSPLHF
TGCAGTGCTCTCAAGGACAGGGGGTTTTCGAGTTCACCCCTCCACTTT
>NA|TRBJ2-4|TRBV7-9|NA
CASSTQVTKNIQYF
TGTGCCAGCAGCACACAGGTTACCAAAAACATTCAGTACTTC
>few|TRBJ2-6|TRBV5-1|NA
CASSLDASGANVLTF
TGCGCCAGCAGCTTGGATGCCTCTGGGGCCAACGTCCTGACTTTC
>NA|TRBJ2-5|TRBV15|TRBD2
CATSRVVTSGGAGPQETQYF
TGTGCCACCAGCAGAGTTGTAACAAGCGGGGGGGCTGGTCCCCAAGAGACCCAGTACTTC